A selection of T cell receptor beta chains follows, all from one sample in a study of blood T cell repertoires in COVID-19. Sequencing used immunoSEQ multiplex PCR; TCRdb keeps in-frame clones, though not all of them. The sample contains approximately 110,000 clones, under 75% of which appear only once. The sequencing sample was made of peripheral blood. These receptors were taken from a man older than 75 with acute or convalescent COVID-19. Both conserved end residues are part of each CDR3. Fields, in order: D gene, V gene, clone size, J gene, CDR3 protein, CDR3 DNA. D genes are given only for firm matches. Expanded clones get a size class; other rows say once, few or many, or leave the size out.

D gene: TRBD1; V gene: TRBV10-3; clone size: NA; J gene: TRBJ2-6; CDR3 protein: CAISESKQGVPGANVLTF; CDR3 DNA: TGTGCCATCAGTGAGTCGAAACAGGGGGTCCCTGGGGCCAACGTCCTGACTTTC
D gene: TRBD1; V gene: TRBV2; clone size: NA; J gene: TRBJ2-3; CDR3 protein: CASSQYRGTSTDTQYF; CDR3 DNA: TGTGCCAGCAGTCAATACAGGGGTACTAGCACAGATACGCAGTATTTT
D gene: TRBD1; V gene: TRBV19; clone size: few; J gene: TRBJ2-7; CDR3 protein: CASSRDRVGEQYF; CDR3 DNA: TGTGCCAGTAGTCGGGACAGGGTGGGAGAGCAGTACTTC
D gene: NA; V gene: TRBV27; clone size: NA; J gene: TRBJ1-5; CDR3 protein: CASRTGNQPQHF; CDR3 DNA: TGTGCCAGCAGGACAGGCAATCAGCCCCAGCATTTT
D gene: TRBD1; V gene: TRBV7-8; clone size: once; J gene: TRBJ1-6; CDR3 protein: CASSPRRGQGIWDSPLHF; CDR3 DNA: TGTGCCAGCAGCCCACGAAGGGGACAGGGGATTTGGGATTCACCCCTCCACTTT
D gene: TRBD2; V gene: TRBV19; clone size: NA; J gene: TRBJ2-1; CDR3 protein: CASSILAGVREQFF; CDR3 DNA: TGTGCCAGTAGTATTCTAGCGGGAGTTCGAGAGCAGTTCTTC
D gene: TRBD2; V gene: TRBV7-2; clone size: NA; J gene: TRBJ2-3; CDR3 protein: CASSPSGKGDTQYF; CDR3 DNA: TGTGCCAGCAGCCCTAGCGGGAAGGGAGATACGCAGTATTTT
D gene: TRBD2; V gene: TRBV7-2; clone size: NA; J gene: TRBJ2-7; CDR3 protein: CASSPRGRAGAYEQYF; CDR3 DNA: TGTGCCAGCAGCCCCCGCGGGAGAGCGGGAGCCTACGAGCAGTACTTC
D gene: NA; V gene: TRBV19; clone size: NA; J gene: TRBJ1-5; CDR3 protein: CASRAGGVGNQPQHF; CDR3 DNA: TGTGCCAGTAGAGCGGGGGGGGTAGGCAATCAGCCCCAGCATTTT
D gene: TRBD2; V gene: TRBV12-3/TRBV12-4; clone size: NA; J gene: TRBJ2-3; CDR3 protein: CASSYTGTSVEF; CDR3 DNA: TGTGCCAGCAGTTATACCGGGACTAGCGTTGAATTT
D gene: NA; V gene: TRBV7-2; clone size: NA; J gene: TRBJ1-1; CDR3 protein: CASSSDRNTEAFF; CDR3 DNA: TGTGCCAGCAGCTCGGACAGGAACACTGAAGCTTTCTTT
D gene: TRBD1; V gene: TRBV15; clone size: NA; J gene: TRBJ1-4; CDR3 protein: CATSRDSVNEKLFF; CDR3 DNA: TGTGCCACCAGTCGGGACAGCGTTAATGAAAAACTGTTTTTT
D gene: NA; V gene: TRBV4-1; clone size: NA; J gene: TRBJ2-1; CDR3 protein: CASSQSGWEQFF; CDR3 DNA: TGCGCCAGCAGCCAATCGGGATGGGAGCAGTTCTTC
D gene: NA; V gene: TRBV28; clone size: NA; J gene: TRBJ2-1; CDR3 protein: CASSLIRGSSSYNEQFF; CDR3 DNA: TGTGCCAGCAGTTTAATTAGGGGTTCGAGCTCCTACAATGAGCAGTTCTTC
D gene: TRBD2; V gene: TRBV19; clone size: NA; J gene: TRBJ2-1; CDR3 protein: CASSIVREAPYNEQFF; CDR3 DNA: TGTGCCAGTAGTATAGTGCGGGAGGCCCCCTACAATGAGCAGTTCTTC
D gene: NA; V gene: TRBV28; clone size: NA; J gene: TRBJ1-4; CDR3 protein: CASSQRRGNEKLFF; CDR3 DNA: TGTGCCAGCAGTCAAAGGAGGGGTAATGAAAAACTGTTTTTT
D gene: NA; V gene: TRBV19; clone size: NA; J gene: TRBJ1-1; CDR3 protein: CASSVLAMNTEAFF; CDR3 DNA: TGTGCCAGTAGCGTCCTAGCCATGAACACTGAAGCTTTCTTT
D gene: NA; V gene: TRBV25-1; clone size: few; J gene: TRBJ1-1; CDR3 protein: CASSELGPTEAFF; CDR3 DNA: TGTGCCAGCAGTGAATTGGGGCCCACTGAAGCTTTCTTT
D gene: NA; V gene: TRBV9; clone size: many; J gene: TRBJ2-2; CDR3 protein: CASSGGRITGELFF; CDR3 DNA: TGTGCCAGCAGCGGCGGCAGAATCACCGGGGAGCTGTTTTTT
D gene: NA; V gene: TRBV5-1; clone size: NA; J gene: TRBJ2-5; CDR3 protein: CASSIPTPNQETQYF; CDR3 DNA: TGCGCCAGCAGCATCCCGACACCGAATCAAGAGACCCAGTACTTC
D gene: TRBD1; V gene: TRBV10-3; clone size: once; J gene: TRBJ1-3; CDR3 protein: CAIRVTGISGNTIYF; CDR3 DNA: TGTGCCATCAGGGTGACAGGGATCTCTGGAAACACCATATATTTT
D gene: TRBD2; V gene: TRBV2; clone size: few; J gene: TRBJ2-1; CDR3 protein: CASSGDAGGNNEQFF; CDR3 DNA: TGTGCCAGCAGTGGAGACGCGGGAGGTAACAATGAGCAGTTCTTC
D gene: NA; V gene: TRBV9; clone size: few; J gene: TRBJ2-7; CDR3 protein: CASSVGPGAEQYF; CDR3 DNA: TGTGCCAGCAGCGTTGGTCCAGGGGCCGAGCAGTACTTC
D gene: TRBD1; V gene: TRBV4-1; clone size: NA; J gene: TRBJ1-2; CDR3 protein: CASSQDRTGGLGYTF; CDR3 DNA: TGCGCCAGCAGCCAAGACCGGACAGGGGGCCTGGGCTACACCTTC
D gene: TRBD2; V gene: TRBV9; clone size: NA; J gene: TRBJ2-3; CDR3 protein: CASSASGRTDTQYF; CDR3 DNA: TGTGCCAGCAGCGCTAGCGGGAGAACAGATACGCAGTATTTT
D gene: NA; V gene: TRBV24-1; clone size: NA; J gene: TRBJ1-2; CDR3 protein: CATSDFSLDGYTF; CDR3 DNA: TGTGCCACCAGTGATTTTAGCCTGGATGGCTACACCTTC
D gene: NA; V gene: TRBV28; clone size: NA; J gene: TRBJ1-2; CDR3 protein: CASKNNHGYTF; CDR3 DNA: TGTGCCAGCAAAAACAACCATGGCTACACCTTC
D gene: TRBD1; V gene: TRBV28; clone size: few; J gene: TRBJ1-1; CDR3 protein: CASSSIGGASGDTEAFF; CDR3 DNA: TGTGCCAGCAGTTCCATAGGGGGCGCTTCCGGGGACACTGAAGCTTTCTTT
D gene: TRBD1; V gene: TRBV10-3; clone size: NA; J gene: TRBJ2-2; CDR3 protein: CAITGTGATGELFF; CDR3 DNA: TGTGCCATCACCGGGACAGGGGCCACCGGGGAGCTGTTTTTT
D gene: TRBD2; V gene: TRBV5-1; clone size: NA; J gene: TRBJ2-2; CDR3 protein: CASSLALSGRAEYAGELFF; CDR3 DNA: TGCGCCAGCAGCTTGGCGTTGAGCGGGAGGGCCGAATACGCCGGGGAGCTGTTTTTT
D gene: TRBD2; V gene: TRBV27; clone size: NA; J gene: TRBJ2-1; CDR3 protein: CASSVSGRSEQFF; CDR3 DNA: TGTGCCAGCAGTGTAAGCGGGAGAAGTGAGCAGTTCTTC
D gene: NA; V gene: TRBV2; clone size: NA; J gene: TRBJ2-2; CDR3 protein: CASVRLVNTGELFF; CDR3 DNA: TGTGCCAGCGTGCGACTAGTGAACACCGGGGAGCTGTTTTTT
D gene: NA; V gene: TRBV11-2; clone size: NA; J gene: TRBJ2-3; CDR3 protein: CASSPQWGVSTDTQYF; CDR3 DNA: TGTGCCAGCAGCCCCCAATGGGGGGTTAGCACAGATACGCAGTATTTT
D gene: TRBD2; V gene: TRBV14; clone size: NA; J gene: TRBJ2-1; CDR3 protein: CASRPTSGSYNEQFF; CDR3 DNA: TGTGCCAGCAGACCGACTAGCGGGTCCTACAATGAGCAGTTCTTC
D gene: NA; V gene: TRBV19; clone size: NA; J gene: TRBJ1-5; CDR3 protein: CASSLTRGDQPQHF; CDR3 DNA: TGTGCCAGTAGTCTGACCAGGGGAGATCAGCCCCAGCATTTT
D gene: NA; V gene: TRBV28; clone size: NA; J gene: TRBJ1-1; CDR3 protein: CASSLYGAEGEAFF; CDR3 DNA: TGTGCCAGCAGTTTATACGGGGCGGAGGGTGAAGCTTTCTTT
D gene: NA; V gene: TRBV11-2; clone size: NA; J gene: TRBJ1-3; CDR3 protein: CASSLDRNTIYF; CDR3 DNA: TGTGCCAGCAGCTTAGACAGAAACACCATATATTTT
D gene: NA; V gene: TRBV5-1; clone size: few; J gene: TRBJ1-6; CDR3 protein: CASSYAGASNSPLHF; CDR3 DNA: TGCGCCAGCAGCTATGCAGGGGCCAGCAATTCACCCCTCCACTTT
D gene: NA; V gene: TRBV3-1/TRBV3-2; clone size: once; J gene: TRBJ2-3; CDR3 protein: CASSQRLSGRTDTQYF; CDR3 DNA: TGTGCCAGCAGCCAGCGTCTTAGCGGACGCACAGATACGCAGTATTTT
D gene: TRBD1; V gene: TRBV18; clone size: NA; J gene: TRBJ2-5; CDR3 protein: CASSPLTGEKETQYF; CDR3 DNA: TGTGCCAGCTCACCTCTAACAGGGGAAAAAGAGACCCAGTACTTC
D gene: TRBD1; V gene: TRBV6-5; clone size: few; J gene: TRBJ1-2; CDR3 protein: CASSYSWDRGGYTF; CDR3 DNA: TGTGCCAGCAGTTACTCCTGGGACAGGGGCGGCTACACCTTC
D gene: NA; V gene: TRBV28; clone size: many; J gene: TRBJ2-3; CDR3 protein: CASTPVGPGTDTQYF; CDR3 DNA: TGTGCCAGCACCCCCGTGGGCCCCGGCACAGATACGCAGTATTTT
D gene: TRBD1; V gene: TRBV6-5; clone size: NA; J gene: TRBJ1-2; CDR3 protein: CASRDPGQGVYGYTF; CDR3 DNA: TGTGCCAGCAGAGATCCGGGACAGGGGGTCTATGGCTACACCTTC
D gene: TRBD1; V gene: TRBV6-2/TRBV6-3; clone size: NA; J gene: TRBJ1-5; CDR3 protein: CASSSGGTGYQPQHF; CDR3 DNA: TGTGCCAGCAGTAGCGGCGGGACAGGGTATCAGCCCCAGCATTTT
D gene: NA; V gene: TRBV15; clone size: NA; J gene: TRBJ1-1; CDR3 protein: CATSRGGIVGGGTEAFF; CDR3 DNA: TGTGCCACCAGCAGAGGGGGTATTGTGGGAGGGGGCACTGAAGCTTTCTTT
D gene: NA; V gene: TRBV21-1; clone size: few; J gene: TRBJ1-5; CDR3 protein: CASRLLRNNQPQHF; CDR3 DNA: TGTGCCAGTCGACTTCTTAGGAACAATCAGCCCCAGCATTTT
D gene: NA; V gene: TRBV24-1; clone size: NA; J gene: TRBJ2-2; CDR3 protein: CATSGGTNTGELFF; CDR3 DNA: TGTGCCACCAGCGGGGGAACGAACACCGGGGAGCTGTTTTTT
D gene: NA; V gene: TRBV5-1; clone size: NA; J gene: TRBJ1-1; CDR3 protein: CASSLRSSGTEAFF; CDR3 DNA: TGCGCCAGCAGCTTGAGATCCTCAGGCACTGAAGCTTTCTTT
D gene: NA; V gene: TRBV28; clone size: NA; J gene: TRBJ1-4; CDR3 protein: CASISAGVDEKLFF; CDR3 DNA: TGTGCCAGCATCTCAGCGGGGGTAGATGAAAAACTGTTTTTT
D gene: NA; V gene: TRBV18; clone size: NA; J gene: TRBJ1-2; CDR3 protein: CASSPSGANYGYTF; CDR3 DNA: TGTGCCAGCTCACCATCAGGGGCTAACTATGGCTACACCTTC
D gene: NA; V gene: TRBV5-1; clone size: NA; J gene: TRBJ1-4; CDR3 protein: CASGAQGTGEKLFF; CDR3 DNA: TGCGCCAGCGGCGCGCAGGGGACGGGTGAAAAACTGTTTTTT